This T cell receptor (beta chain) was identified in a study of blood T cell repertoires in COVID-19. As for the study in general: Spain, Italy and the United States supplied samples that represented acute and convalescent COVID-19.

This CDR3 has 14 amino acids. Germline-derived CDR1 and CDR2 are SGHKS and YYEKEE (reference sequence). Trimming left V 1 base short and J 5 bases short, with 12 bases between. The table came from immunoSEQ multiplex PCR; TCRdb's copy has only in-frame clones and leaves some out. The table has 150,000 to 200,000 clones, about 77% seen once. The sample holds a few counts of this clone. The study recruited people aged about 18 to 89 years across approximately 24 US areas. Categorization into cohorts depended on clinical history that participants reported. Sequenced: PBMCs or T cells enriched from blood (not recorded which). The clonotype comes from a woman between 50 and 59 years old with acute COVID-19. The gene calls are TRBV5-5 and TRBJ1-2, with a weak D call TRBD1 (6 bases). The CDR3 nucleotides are TGTGCCAGCAGCTTGATGGGGGCCTCTTATGGCTACACCTTC. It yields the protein CASSLMGASYGYTF.